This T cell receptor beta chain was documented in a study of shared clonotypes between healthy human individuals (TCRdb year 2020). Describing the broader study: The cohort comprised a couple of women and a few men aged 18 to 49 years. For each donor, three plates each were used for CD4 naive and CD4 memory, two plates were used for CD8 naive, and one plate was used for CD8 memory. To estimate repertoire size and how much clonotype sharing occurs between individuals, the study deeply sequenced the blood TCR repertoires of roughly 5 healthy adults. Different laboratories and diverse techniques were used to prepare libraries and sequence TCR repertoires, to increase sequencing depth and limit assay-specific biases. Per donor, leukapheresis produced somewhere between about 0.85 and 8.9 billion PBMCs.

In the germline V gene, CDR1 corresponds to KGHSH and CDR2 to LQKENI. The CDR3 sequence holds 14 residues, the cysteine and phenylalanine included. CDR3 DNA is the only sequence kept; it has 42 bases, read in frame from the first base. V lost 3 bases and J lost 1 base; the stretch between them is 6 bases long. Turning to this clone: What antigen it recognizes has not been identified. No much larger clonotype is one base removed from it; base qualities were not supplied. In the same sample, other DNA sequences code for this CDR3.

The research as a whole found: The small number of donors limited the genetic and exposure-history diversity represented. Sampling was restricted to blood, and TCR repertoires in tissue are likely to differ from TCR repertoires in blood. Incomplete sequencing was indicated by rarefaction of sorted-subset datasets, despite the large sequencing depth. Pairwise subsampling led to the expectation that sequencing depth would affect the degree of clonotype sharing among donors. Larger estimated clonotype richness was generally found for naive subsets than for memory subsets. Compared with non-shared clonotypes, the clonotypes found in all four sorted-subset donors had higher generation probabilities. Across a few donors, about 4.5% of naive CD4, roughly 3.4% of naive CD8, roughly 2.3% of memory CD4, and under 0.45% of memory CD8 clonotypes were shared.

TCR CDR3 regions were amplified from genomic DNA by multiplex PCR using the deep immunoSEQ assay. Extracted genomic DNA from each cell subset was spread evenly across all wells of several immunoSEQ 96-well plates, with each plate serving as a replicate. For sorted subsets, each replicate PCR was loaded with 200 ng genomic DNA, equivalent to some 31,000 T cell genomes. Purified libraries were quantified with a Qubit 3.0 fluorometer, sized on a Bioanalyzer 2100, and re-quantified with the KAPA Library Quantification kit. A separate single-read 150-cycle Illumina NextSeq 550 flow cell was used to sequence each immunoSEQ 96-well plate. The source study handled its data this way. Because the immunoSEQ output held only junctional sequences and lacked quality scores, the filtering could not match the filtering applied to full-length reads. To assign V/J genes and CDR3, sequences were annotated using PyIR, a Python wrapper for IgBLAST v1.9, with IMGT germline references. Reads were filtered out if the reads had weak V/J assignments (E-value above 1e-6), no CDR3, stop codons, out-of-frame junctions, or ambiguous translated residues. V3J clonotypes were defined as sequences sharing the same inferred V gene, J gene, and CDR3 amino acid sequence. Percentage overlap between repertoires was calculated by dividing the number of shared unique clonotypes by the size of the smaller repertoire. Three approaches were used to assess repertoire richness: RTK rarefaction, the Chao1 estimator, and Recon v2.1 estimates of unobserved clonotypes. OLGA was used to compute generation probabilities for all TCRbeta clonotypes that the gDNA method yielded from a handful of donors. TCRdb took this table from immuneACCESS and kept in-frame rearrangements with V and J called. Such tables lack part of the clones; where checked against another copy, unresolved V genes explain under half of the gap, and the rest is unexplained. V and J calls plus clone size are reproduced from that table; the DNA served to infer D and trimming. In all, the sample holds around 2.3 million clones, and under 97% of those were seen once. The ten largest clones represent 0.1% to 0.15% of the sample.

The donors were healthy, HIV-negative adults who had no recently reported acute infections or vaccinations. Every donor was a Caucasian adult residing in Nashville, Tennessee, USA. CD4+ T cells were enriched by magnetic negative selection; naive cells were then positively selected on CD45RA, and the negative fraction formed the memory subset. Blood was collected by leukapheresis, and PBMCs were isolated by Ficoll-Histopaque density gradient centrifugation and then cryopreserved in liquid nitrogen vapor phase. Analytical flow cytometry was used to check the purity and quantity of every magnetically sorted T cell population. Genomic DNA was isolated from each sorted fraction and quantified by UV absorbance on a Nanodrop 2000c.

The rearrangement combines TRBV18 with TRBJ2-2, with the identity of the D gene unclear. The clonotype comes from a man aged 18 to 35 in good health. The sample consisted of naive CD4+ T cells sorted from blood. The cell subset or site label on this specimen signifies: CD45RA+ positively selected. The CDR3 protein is CASSPGLNTGELFF. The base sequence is TGTGCCAGCTCACCCGGTTTGAACACCGGGGAGCTGTTTTTT.